This T cell receptor beta chain was sequenced during a study of blood T cells in healthy people across ages. Combining a sample-barcoded 5' primer with a J-beta primer mix, a second PCR ran for roughly 6 to 12 cycles. In TCRdb, the 5' RACE reads were re-called with MiXCR into one record per CDR3 protein. Of some 1.8 million distinct CDR3 sequences detected, approximately 39% appear once; the ten largest clones hold 23%. Findings and limits, study-wide: It was not known whether donors were CMV positive (a possible confounder of expanded clonotype changes). When set beside aged donors, long-lived donors presented more naive CD4+ cells and higher diversity.

Donation came from healthy Caucasian individuals in Russia who were aged about 6 to 100. A minimum of 7 million PBMCs was isolated per sample. This clonotype was detected a few times. No antigen is known for it. The CDR3 spans 16 residues. CDR1 is MNHEY, CDR2 SMNVEV, per germline (reference sequence). The sequence was obtained from a human donor in good health. Material for sequencing was blood. The chain carries TRBV27 and TRBJ2-5; TRBD2 agrees at 12 bases. The end of the DNA aligns better with TRBJ2-7, so the J call may be wrong. Here the CDR3 reads CASSLTGLAGTYEQYF. The CDR3 coding sequence is TGTGCCAGCAGTTTAACGGGACTAGCGGGCACCTACGAGCAGTACTTC.